This T cell receptor beta chain emerged from a study of glioma-infiltrating T cells after dendritic cell vaccination. Time point described: after dendritic cell vaccination, including at tumor progression/relapse. The CDR3 length is 15 residues. Germline loops: CDR1 MGHRA, CDR2 YSYEKL. Trimming at V came to 5 bases and at J to 0 bases, leaving 3 bases not matched to a gene. Input was approximately 2 ug genomic DNA, or all available if less. Here immunoSEQ multiplex PCR was the method, and the copy in TCRdb shows in-frame clones only, minus some. Of tens of thousands of clones listed, about 80% are singletons.

This TCR derives from a human donor with glioblastoma. The gene calls are TRBV4-1 and TRBJ2-2; 7 positions match TRBD1. Sequenced here: blood, sampled after dendritic cell vaccination. Here the CDR3 reads CASSNQGANTGELFF. CDR3 coding DNA: TGCGCCAGCAGCAATCAGGGGGCGAACACCGGGGAGCTGTTTTTT.